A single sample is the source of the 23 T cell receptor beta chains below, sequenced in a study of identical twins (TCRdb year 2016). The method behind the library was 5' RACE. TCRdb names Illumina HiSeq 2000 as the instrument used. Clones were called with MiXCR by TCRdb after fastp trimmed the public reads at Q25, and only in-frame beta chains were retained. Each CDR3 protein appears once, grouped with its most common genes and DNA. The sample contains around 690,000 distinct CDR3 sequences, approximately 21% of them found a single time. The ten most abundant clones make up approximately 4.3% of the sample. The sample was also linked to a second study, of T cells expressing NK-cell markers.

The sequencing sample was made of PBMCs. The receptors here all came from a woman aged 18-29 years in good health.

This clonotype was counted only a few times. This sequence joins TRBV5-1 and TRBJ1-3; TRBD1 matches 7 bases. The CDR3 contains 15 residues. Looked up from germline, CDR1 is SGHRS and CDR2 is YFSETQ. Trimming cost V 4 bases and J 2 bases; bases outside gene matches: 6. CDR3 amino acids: CASSESGTAGNTIYF. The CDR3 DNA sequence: TGCGCCAGCAGCGAGTCCGGGACAGCTGGAAACACCATATATTTT.

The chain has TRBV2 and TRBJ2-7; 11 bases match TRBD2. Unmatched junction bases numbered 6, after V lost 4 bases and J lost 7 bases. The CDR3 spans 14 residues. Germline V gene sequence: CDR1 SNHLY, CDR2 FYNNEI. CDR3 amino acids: CASSGLGLAGEQYF. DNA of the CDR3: TGTGCCAGCAGTGGACTCGGACTAGCGGGTGAGCAGTACTTC.

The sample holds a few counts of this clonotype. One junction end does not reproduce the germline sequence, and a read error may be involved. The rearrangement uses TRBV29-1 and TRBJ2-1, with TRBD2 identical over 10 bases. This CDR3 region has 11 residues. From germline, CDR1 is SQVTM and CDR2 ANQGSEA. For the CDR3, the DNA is TGCAGCGTTGAAAACAGCGGGGGGGCCCGGTTC. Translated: CSVENSGGARF.

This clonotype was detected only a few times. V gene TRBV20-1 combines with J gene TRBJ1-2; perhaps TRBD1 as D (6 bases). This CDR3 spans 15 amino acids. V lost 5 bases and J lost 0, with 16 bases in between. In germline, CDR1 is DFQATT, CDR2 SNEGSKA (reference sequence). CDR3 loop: CSAESSDRANYGYTF. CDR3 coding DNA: TGCAGTGCTGAGAGCTCGGACAGAGCTAACTATGGCTACACCTTC.

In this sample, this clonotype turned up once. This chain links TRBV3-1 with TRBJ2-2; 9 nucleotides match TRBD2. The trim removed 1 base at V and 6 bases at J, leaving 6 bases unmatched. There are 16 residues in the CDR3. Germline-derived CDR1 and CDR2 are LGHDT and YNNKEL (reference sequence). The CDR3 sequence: CASSQGGLAGAGELFF. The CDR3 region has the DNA TGTGCCAGCAGCCAAGGGGGGTTAGCGGGGGCCGGGGAGCTGTTTTTT. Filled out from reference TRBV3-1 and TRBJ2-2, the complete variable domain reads DTAVSQTPKYLVTQMGNDKSIKCEQNLGHDTMYWYKQDSKKFLKIMFSYNNKELIINETVPNRFSPKSPDKAHLNLHINSLELGDSAVYFCASSQGGLAGAGELFFGEGSRLTVL.

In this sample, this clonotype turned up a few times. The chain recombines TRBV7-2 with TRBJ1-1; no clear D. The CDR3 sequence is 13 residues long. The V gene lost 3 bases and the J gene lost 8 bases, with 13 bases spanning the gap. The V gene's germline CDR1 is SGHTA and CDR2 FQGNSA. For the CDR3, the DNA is TGTGCCAGCAGCTTGAAGCTGGGCAACGAAGCTTTCTTT. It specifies CASSLKLGNEAFF.

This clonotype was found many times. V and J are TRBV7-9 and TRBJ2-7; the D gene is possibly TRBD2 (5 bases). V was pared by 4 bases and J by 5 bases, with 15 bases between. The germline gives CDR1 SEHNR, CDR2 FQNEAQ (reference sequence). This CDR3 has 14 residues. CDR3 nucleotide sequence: TGTGCCAGCAGCTCGGTCCGGGGATCCCACGAGCAGTACTTC. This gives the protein CASSSVRGSHEQYF.

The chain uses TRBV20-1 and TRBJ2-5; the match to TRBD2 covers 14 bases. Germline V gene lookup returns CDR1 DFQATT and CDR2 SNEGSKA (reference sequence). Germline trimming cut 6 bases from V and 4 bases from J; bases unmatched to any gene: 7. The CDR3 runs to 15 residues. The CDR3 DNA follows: TGCAGTGCAAGGGGGACTAGCGGGGGCGCAGAGACCCAGTACTTC. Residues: CSARGTSGGAETQYF.

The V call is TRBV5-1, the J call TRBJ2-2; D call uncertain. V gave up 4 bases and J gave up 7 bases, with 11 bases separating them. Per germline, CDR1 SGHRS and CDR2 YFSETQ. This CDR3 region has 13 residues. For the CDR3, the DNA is TGCGCCAGCAGCCCCCGAACCTTCGGGGAGCTGTTTTTT. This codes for CASSPRTFGELFF.

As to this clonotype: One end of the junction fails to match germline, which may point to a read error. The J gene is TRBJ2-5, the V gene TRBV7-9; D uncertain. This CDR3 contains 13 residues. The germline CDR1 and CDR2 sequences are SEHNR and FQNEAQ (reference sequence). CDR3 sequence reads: CASSLRTEETQCF. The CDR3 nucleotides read TGTGCCAGCAGCTTAAGGACGGAAGAGACCCAGTGCTTC.

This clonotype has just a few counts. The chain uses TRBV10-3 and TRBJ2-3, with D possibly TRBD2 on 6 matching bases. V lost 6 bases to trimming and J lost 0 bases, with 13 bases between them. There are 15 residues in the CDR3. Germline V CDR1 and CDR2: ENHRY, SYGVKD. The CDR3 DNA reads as TGTGCCATCAGCGGGGGTGACGGGAGCACAGATACGCAGTATTTT. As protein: CAISGGDGSTDTQYF.

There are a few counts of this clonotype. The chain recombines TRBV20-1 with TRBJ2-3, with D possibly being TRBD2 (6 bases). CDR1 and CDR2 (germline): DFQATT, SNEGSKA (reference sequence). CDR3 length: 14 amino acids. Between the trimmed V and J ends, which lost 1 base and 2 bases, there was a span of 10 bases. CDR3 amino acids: CSARGWRDTDTQYF. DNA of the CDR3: TGCAGTGCTAGAGGTTGGCGGGACACAGATACGCAGTATTTT.

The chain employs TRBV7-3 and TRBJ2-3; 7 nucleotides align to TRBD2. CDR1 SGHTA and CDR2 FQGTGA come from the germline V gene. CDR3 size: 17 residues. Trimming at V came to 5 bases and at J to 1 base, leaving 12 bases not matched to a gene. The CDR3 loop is CASSARGMGGGTDTQYF. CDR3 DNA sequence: TGTGCCAGCAGCGCCCGGGGCATGGGGGGGGGCACAGATACGCAGTATTTT.

In nucleotides, the CDR3 is TGCAGCGTTGAAGACGGAGAGGTGGGTCGTGGCTACACCTTC. This codes for CSVEDGEVGRGYTF. The V and J genes are TRBV29-1 and TRBJ1-2, with D unresolved. The CDR3 has 14 amino acids. Per the germline V gene, CDR1 is SQVTM and CDR2 is ANQGSEA. Trimming shortened V by 0 bases and J by 7 bases, and 15 bases separated the two germline ends.

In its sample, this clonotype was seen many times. CDR3 residues: CASSLVGQGRVSEQFF. In nucleotides, the CDR3 is TGTGCCAGCAGCTTAGTAGGTCAGGGACGGGTCAGCGAGCAGTTCTTC. V is TRBV7-2 and J is TRBJ2-1; D may be TRBD1 or TRBD2 (5 bases each). Germline CDR1 reads SGHTA; CDR2 reads FQGNSA. Trimming took off 1 base at V and 10 bases at J, with 20 bases between the two ends. The CDR3 has 16 amino acids.

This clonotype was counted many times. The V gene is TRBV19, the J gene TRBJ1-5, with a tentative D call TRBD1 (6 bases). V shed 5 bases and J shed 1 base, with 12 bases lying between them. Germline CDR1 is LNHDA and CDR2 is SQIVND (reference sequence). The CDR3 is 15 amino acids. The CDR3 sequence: CASSAQQGSNQPQHF. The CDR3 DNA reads TGTGCCAGTAGTGCTCAACAGGGCAGCAATCAGCCCCAGCATTTT.

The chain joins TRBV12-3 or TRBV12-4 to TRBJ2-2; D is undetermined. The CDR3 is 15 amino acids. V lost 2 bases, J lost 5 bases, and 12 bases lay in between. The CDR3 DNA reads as TGTGCCAGCAGTTTAAAACCCATTGGGACCGGGGAGCTGTTTTTT. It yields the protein CASSLKPIGTGELFF.

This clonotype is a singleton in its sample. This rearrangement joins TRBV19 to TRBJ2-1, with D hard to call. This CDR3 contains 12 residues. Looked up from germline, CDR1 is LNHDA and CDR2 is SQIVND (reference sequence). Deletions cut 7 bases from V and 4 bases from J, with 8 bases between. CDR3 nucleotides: TGTGCCAGTATTGGCAGATACAATGAGCAGTTCTTC. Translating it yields CASIGRYNEQFF. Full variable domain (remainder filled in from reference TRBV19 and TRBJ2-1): DGGITQSPKYLFRKEGQNVTLSCEQNLNHDAMYWYRQDPGQGLRLIYYSQIVNDFQKGDIAEGYSVSREKKESFPLTVTSAQKNPTAFYLCASIGRYNEQFFGPGTRLTVL.

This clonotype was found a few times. The CDR3 sequence is CASSFSLTRTIRDYTF. CDR3 bases: TGTGCCAGCAGTTTTAGTTTGACACGAACAATACGGGACTACACCTTC. The chain couples TRBV12-3 or TRBV12-4 to TRBJ1-2; D not resolved. The V gene lost 3 bases and the J gene lost 10 bases, with 24 bases spanning the gap. This CDR3 is built from 16 residues.

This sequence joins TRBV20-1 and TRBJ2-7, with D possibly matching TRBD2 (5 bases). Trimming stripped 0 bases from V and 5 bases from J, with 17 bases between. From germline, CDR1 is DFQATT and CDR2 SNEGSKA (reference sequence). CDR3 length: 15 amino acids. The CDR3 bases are TGCAGTGCTAGAGACCCGAGTGGGAGAGGCGACGAGCAGTACTTC. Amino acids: CSARDPSGRGDEQYF.

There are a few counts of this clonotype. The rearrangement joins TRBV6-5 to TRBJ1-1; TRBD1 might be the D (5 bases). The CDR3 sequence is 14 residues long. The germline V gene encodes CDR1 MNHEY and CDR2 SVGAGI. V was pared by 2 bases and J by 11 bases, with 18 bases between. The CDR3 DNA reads TGTGCCAGCAGTTACAACAACGGGGGTTATAAGGCTTTCTTT. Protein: CASSYNNGGYKAFF.

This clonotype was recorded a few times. For the CDR3, the DNA is TGCGCCAGCAGTGAGTCCGGCTACAATACGCAGTATTTT. Translated: CASSESGYNTQYF. The rearrangement joins TRBV10-1 to TRBJ2-3; D not certain. Deletions cut 0 bases from V and 7 bases from J, with 8 bases between. Germline lookup yields CDR1 WNHNN and CDR2 SYGVQD (reference sequence). The CDR3 length is 13 residues.

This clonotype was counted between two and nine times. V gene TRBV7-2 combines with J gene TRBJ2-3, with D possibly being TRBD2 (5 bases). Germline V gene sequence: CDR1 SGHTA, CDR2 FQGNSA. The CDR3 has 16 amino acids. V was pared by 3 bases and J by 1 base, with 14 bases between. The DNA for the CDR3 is TGTGCCAGCAGCTTCTGGGGTCGGGGAGGCACAGATACGCAGTATTTT. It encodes CASSFWGRGGTDTQYF. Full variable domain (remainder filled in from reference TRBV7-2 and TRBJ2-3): GAGVSQSPSNKVTEKGKDVELRCDPISGHTALYWYRQSLGQGLEFLIYFQGNSAPDKSGLPSDRFSAERTGGSVSTLTIQRTQQEDSAVYLCASSFWGRGGTDTQYFGPGTRLTVL.